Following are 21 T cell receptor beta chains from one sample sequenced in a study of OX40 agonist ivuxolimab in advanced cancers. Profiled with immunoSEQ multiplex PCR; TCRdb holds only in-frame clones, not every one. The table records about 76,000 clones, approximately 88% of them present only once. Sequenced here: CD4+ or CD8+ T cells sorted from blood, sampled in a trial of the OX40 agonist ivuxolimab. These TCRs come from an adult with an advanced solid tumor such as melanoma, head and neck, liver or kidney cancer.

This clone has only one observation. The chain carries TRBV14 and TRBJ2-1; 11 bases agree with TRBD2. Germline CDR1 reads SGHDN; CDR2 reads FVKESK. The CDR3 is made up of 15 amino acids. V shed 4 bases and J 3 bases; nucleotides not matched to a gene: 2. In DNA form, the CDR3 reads TGTGCCAGCAGCCCGACTAGCGGGAACTACAATGAGCAGTTCTTC. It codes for CASSPTSGNYNEQFF.

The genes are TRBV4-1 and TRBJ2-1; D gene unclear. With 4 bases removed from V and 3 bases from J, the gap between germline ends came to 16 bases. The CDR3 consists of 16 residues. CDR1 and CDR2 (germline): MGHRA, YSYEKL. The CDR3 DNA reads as TGCGCCAGCAGCCCGCGTGGCGGTAGCATCTACAATGAGCAGTTCTTC. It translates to CASSPRGGSIYNEQFF.

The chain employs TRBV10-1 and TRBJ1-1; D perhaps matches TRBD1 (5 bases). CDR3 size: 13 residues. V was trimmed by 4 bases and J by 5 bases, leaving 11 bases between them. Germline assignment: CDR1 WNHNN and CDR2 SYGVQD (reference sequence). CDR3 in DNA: TGCGCCAGCAGTGCGGGACGAGGGACTGAAGCTTTCTTT. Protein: CASSAGRGTEAFF.

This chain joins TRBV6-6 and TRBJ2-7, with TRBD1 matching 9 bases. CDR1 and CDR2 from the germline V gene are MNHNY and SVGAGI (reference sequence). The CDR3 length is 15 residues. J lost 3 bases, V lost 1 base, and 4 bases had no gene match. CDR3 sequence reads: CASSYFRTGDYEQYF. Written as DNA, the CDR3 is TGTGCCAGCAGTTACTTTAGGACAGGGGACTACGAGCAGTACTTC.

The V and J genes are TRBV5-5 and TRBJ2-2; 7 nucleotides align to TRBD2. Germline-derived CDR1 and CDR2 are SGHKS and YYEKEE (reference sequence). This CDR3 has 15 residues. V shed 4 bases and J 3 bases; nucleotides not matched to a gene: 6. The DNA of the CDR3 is TGTGCCAGCAGCCCTCCGGGACTACACACCGGGGAGCTGTTTTTT. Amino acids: CASSPPGLHTGELFF.

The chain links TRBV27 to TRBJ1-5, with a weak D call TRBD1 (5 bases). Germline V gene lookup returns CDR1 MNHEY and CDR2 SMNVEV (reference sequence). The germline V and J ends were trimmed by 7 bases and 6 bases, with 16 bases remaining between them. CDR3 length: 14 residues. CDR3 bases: TGTGCCAGCACTTCAACCGGGGGAAGTCAGCCCCAGCATTTT. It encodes CASTSTGGSQPQHF.

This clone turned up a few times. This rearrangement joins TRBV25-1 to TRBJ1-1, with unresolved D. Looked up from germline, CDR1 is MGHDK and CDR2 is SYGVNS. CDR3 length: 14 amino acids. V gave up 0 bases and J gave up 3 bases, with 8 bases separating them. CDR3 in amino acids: CASSEYGGYTEAFF. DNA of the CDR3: TGTGCCAGCAGTGAATACGGAGGCTACACTGAAGCTTTCTTT.

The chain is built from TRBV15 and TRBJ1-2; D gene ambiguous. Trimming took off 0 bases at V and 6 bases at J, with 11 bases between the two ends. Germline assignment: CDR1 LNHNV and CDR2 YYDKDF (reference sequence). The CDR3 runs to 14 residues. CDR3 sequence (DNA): TGTGCCACCAGCAGAGATGGCGGGGTACATGGCTACACCTTC. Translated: CATSRDGGVHGYTF.

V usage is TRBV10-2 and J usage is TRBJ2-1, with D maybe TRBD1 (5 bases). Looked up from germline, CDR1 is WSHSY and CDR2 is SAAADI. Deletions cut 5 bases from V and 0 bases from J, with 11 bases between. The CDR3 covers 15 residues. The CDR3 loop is CASSLGDSSYNEQFF. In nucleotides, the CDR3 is TGCGCCAGCAGTCTCGGCGACAGCTCCTACAATGAGCAGTTCTTC.

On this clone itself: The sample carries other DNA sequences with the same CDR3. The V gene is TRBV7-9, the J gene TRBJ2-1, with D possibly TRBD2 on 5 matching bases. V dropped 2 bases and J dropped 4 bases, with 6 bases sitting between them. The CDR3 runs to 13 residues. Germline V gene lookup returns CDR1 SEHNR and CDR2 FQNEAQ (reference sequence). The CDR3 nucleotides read TGTGCCAGCAGCTTAACGGGGTACAATGAGCAGTTCTTC. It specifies CASSLTGYNEQFF.

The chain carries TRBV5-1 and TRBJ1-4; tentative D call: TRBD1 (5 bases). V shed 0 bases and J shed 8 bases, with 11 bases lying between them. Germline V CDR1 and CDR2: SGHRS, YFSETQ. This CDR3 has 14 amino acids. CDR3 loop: CASSLGQGEEKLFF. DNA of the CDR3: TGCGCCAGCAGCTTGGGGCAGGGAGAAGAAAAACTGTTTTTT.

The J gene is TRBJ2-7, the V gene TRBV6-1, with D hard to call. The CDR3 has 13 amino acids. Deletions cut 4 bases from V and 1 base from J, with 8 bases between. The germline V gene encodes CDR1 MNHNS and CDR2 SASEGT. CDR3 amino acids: CASSAGSSYEQYF. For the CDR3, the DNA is TGTGCCAGCAGTGCCGGATCTTCCTACGAGCAGTACTTC.

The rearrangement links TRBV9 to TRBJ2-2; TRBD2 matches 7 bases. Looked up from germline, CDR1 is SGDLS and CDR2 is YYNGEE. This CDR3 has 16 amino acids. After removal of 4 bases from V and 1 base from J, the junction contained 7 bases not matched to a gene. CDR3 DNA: TGTGCCAGCAGCCCCGGGGCTAGCGGGAACACCGGGGAGCTGTTTTTT. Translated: CASSPGASGNTGELFF.

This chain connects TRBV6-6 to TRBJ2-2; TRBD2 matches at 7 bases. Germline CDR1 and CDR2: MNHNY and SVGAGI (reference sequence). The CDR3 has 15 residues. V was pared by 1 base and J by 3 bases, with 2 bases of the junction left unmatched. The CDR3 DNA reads TGTGCCAGCAGTTACTTCGGGGGGTACACCGGGGAGCTGTTTTTT. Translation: CASSYFGGYTGELFF.

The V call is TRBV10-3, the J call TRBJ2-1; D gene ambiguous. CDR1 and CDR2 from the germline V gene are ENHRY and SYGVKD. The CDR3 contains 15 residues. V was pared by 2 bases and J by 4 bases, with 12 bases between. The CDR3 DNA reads TGTGCCATCAGTGAGGGGGTCGTCCTATACAATGAGCAGTTCTTC. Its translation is CAISEGVVLYNEQFF.

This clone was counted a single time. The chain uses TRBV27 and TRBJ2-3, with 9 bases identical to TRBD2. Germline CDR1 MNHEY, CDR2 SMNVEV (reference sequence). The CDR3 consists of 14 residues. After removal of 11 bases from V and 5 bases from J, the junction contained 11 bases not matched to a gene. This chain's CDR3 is CAAAGLAMVDTQYF. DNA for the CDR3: TGTGCCGCAGCGGGACTAGCCATGGTAGATACGCAGTATTTT.

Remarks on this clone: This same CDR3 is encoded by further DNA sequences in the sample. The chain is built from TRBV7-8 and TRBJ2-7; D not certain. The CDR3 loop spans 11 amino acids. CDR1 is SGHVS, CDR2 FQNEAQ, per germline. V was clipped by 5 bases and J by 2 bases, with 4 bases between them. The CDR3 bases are TGTGCCAGCAGCCGGACCTACGAGCAGTACTTC. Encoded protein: CASSRTYEQYF.

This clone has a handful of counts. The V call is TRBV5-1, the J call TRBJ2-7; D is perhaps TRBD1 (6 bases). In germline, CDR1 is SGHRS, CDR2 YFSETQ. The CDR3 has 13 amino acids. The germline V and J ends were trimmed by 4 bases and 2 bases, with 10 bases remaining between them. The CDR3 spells CASSGDNAYEQYF. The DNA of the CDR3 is TGCGCCAGCAGCGGGGACAACGCCTACGAGCAGTACTTC.

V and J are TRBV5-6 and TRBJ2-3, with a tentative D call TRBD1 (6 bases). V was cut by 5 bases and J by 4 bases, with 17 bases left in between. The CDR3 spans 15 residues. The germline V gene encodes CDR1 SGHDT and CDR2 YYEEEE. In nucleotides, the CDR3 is TGTGCCAGCAGAGAAACGAGGGGGTGGGCAGATACGCAGTATTTT. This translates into CASRETRGWADTQYF.

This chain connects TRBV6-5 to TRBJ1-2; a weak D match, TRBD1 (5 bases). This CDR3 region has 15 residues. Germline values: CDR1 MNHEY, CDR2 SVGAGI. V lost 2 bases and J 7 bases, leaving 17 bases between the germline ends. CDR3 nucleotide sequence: TGTGCCAGCAGTTACCTGTTAGGGGAGCGCCGTGGCTACACCTTC. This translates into CASSYLLGERRGYTF.

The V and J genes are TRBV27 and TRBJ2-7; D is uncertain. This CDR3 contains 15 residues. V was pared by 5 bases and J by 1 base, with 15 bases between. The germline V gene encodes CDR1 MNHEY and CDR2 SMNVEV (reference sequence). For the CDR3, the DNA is TGTGCCAGCAGTCCGGCATCGATACCTTCCTACGAGCAGTACTTC. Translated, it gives CASSPASIPSYEQYF.